This is a list of T cell receptor beta chains from one sample in a study of control samples from healthy donors and cancer patients. Profiled with immunoSEQ multiplex PCR; TCRdb holds only in-frame clones, not every one. Of 150,000 or so clones in the sample, roughly 94% were seen once. Sequencing was done on a sample of blood. The receptors come from a man aged 35 to 55 in good health. The CDR3 runs from the conserved cysteine through the conserved F or W. A D gene is named only where the DNA matches it firmly. Only part of the rows carry a size: once, few, many, or a class if the clone is expanded.

j_call: TRBJ1-6; clone_size: -; v_call: TRBV9; d_call: -; cdr3_nt: TGTGCCAGCAGCGTAGGGGGAACAAGCTCCTATAATTCACCCCTCCACTTT; cdr3_aa: CASSVGGTSSYNSPLHF
j_call: TRBJ2-7; clone_size: -; v_call: TRBV7-3; d_call: -; cdr3_nt: TGTGCCAGCAGCCTCACACAGGGTTACGAGCAGTACTTC; cdr3_aa: CASSLTQGYEQYF
j_call: TRBJ2-1; clone_size: -; v_call: TRBV28; d_call: TRBD2; cdr3_nt: TGTGCCAGCATTCCTCTAATCGCGGGGGGAATTTATGAGCAGTTCTTC; cdr3_aa: CASIPLIAGGIYEQFF
j_call: TRBJ1-3; clone_size: -; v_call: TRBV9; d_call: -; cdr3_nt: TGTGCCAGCAGCGTAGCGGTCTCTGGAAACACCATATATTTT; cdr3_aa: CASSVAVSGNTIYF
j_call: TRBJ2-1; clone_size: -; v_call: TRBV28; d_call: TRBD2; cdr3_nt: TGTGCCAGCAGTTTATTGTCCGACAATAGCGGGAGGAATGAGCAGTTCTTC; cdr3_aa: CASSLLSDNSGRNEQFF
j_call: TRBJ2-7; clone_size: -; v_call: TRBV4-1; d_call: -; cdr3_nt: TGCGCCAGCAGCCCTCGGGCCGGAAGTTTCGAGCAGTACTTC; cdr3_aa: CASSPRAGSFEQYF
j_call: TRBJ2-6; clone_size: -; v_call: TRBV19; d_call: -; cdr3_nt: TGTGCCAGTAGTATAGAGTCTGGGAGGCAGCGTTTTGGGGCCAACGTCCTGACTTTC; cdr3_aa: CASSIESGRQRFGANVLTF
j_call: TRBJ2-7; clone_size: -; v_call: TRBV2; d_call: TRBD2; cdr3_nt: TGTGCCAGCAGCGCTACTAGCGGGAGGAGCTACGAGCAGTACTTC; cdr3_aa: CASSATSGRSYEQYF
j_call: TRBJ2-7; clone_size: -; v_call: TRBV4-1; d_call: -; cdr3_nt: TGCGCCAGCAGCCAAGATTGGCCCCATCCCCTCCACGAGCAGTACTTC; cdr3_aa: CASSQDWPHPLHEQYF
j_call: TRBJ2-7; clone_size: -; v_call: TRBV9; d_call: TRBD1; cdr3_nt: TGTGCCAGCAGCGTAGGGACCGGGACAGGCTACGAGCAGTACTTC; cdr3_aa: CASSVGTGTGYEQYF
j_call: TRBJ2-2; clone_size: once; v_call: TRBV7-3; d_call: -; cdr3_nt: TGTGCCAGCAGCCTGGGAGGAGGGTTGACCGGGGAGCTGTTTTTT; cdr3_aa: CASSLGGGLTGELFF
j_call: TRBJ1-2; clone_size: once; v_call: TRBV6-5; d_call: TRBD1; cdr3_nt: TGTGCCAGCAGTTACGGACCGGGACAGTGGGAGTACGGCTACACCTTC; cdr3_aa: CASSYGPGQWEYGYTF
j_call: TRBJ1-3; clone_size: -; v_call: TRBV2; d_call: -; cdr3_nt: TGTGCCAGCAGGTTCGCGGGCCCTGGAAACACCATATATTTT; cdr3_aa: CASRFAGPGNTIYF
j_call: TRBJ1-5; clone_size: -; v_call: TRBV5-6; d_call: -; cdr3_nt: TGTGCCAGCAGCTTGGGTTTAGGGGTGGGGCAGCCCCAGCATTTT; cdr3_aa: CASSLGLGVGQPQHF
j_call: TRBJ2-6; clone_size: -; v_call: TRBV19; d_call: -; cdr3_nt: TGTGCCAGTAGCCCTAGCTCTGGGGCCAACGTCCTGACTTTC; cdr3_aa: CASSPSSGANVLTF
j_call: TRBJ2-1; clone_size: -; v_call: TRBV5-4; d_call: TRBD2; cdr3_nt: TGTGCCAGCAGCTCCTCCGGGACTAGAAATGAGCAGTTCTTC; cdr3_aa: CASSSSGTRNEQFF
j_call: TRBJ2-7; clone_size: -; v_call: TRBV10-3; d_call: -; cdr3_nt: TGTGCCATCGGCCCCGGACAGAACTACGAGCAGTACTTC; cdr3_aa: CAIGPGQNYEQYF
j_call: TRBJ1-4; clone_size: -; v_call: TRBV4-1; d_call: -; cdr3_nt: TGCGCCAGCTCGAGAGTCGCTGAAAAACTGTTTTTT; cdr3_aa: CASSRVAEKLFF